These T cell receptor beta chains were read from a single sample in a study of T cell repertoires in cytomegalovirus infection. MiXCR, applied by TCRdb to the reads, yields one record per CDR3 protein. The data hold about 450,000 distinct CDR3 sequences, with around 32% observed a single time. Input material: PBMCs. The receptors originated from a human donor in good health (CMV status not recorded). Some clones in this sample may be carry-over from other donors' samples. CDR3s include the opening cysteine and the closing phenylalanine or tryptophan. D genes are given only for firm matches. Size values are once, few and many counts, or a class for expanded clones, and some rows have none.

TRBJ1-5 - TRBV5-6 - CASSGRNQPQHF TGTGCCAGCAGCGGAAGGAATCAGCCCCAGCATTTT
TRBJ1-2 - TRBV20-1 - CSARDPKPRGNYGYTF TGCAGTGCTAGAGATCCGAAGCCCAGGGGCAACTATGGCTACACCTTC
TRBJ1-6 - TRBV7-8 many CASSSGQSALHF TGTGCCAGCAGCTCGGGACAATCCGCCCTCCACTTT
TRBJ2-7 TRBD1 TRBV11-2 - CASRPNRGPSYEQYF TGTGCCAGCAGACCAAACAGGGGACCCTCCTACGAGCAGTACTTC
TRBJ1-4 - TRBV28 - CASSLEGTALIEKLFF TGTGCCAGCAGTTTGGAGGGAACGGCATTAATTGAAAAACTGTTTTTT
TRBJ1-2 TRBD1 TRBV6-2/TRBV6-3 few CASSSTLGQGDYGYTF TGTGCCAGCAGTTCCACCTTAGGACAGGGGGACTATGGCTACACCTTC
TRBJ2-7 - TRBV6-5 - CASSYSRPDYDQYF TGTGCCAGCAGTTACTCCCGACCGGATTACGATCAGTACTTC
TRBJ1-5 TRBD1 TRBV6-6 few CASRQGEPQHF TGTGCCAGCAGGCAGGGGGAGCCCCAGCATTTT
TRBJ1-1 - TRBV12-3/TRBV12-4 few CASSLGPQAFF TGTGCCAGCAGTTTGGGCCCCCAAGCTTTCTTT
TRBJ2-7 TRBD1 TRBV7-2 - CASSITGTGSYEQYF TGTGCCAGCAGCATAACCGGGACAGGTTCCTACGAGCAGTACTTC
TRBJ2-4 TRBD1 TRBV7-7 - CASRKDRVAKNIQYF TGTGCTAGCAGAAAGGACAGGGTAGCCAAAAACATTCAGTACTTC
TRBJ2-4 - TRBV28 few CASSLSGKDIQYF TGTGCCAGCAGTTTGTCCGGGAAGGACATTCAGTACTTC
TRBJ2-7 - TRBV7-2 many CASSRGPPAMEQYF TGTGCCAGCAGCAGGGGACCCCCAGCTATGGAGCAGTACTTC
TRBJ2-7 - TRBV7-2 few CASSLEAGYEQYF TGTGCCAGCAGCTTAGAGGCGGGCTACGAGCAGTACTTC
TRBJ1-6 - TRBV6-8 - CASSSARGPGPLHF TGTGCCAGCAGTTCGGCCCGGGGCCCAGGACCCCTCCACTTT
TRBJ2-1 - TRBV4-1 - CASSQAPGVGQFF TGCGCCAGCAGCCAAGCCCCAGGTGTAGGGCAGTTCTTC
TRBJ2-1 TRBD2 TRBV7-9 - CASSPRSGESYNEQFF TGTGCCAGCAGCCCCCGAAGCGGGGAGAGTTATAATGAGCAGTTCTTC
TRBJ1-1 - TRBV12-3/TRBV12-4 - CASSPGLGRGERTEAFF TGTGCCAGCAGTCCAGGTCTGGGGCGAGGGGAGAGGACTGAAGCTTTCTTT
TRBJ2-7 - TRBV27 - CASTRGQVPYEQYF TGTGCCAGCACCCGGGGTCAGGTACCCTACGAGCAGTACTTC
TRBJ2-5 TRBD2 TRBV7-2 few CASSLSSGGSQTQYF TGTGCCAGCAGCTTGTCCAGCGGGGGGTCGCAGACCCAGTACTTC
TRBJ2-5 TRBD2 TRBV7-8 many CASSYGGGSPRETQYF TGTGCCAGCAGCTATGGCGGGGGGTCTCCGCGAGAGACCCAGTACTTC
TRBJ2-5 - TRBV18 - CASSPPSETQYF TGTGCCAGCTCACCACCGTCGGAGACCCAGTACTTC
TRBJ1-1 - TRBV7-6 few CASSFYRGTEAFF TGTGCCAGCAGCTTCTACCGGGGCACTGAAGCTTTCTTT
TRBJ2-2 - TRBV7-2 many CASSFTLNTGELFF TGTGCCAGCAGCTTTACACTTAACACCGGGGAGCTGTTTTTT
TRBJ1-5 TRBD1 TRBV19 - CSSSLGQGAVQPQHF TGTTCCAGTAGCCTGGGACAGGGGGCAGTTCAGCCCCAGCATTTT
TRBJ2-3 - TRBV5-6 many CASKKTGRSSTDTQYF TGTGCCAGCAAGAAGACGGGAAGAAGTAGCACAGATACGCAGTATTTT